This TCR beta chain was identified in a study of T cells in Graves' hyperthyroidism and ophthalmopathy. Looked up from germline, CDR1 is MNHEY and CDR2 is SMNVEV (reference sequence). This CDR3 has 14 amino acids. The V gene lost 3 bases and the J gene lost 4 bases, with 13 bases spanning the gap. Researchers amplified the TCR beta CDR3 regions from RNA transcripts. During a first-round RT-PCR of the TCR CDR3, the HTBI primer set was used. In TCRdb, the multiplex PCR reads were re-called with MiXCR into one record per CDR3 protein. The sample carries about 400,000 distinct CDR3 sequences, 15% recorded once.

The TCR was taken from a woman aged 25 to 39 with Graves' hyperthyroidism. The V call is TRBV27, the J call TRBJ2-7, with D perhaps TRBD1 or TRBD2 (5 bases each). The sequencing sample was made of blood. The CDR3 is CASSFSGPPYEQYF. CDR3 in DNA: TGTGCCAGCAGTTTTTCGGGACCGCCATACGAGCAGTACTTC.